This T cell receptor (beta chain) was captured by sequencing in a study of identifying expanded T cells in peripheral blood. The CDR3 has 17 residues. The germline CDR1 and CDR2 sequences are MDHEN and SYDVKM. V was cut by 3 bases and J by 0 bases, with 15 bases left in between. In its sample, this clone was seen a few times. Its antigen is still unknown. During the collection period, no donor immune events like infections were recorded. TCRdb's table, derived via immunoSEQ multiplex PCR, lists solely in-frame clones and lacks some. This repertoire shows around 82,000 clones, roughly 84% found once; its top ten account for less than 20%. Study results and caveats: Across healthy donors, higher total template counts meant significantly greater approximately two-week count variance. Over two and four weeks, about 16.4 and 19 clones changed, versus around 1.2 between replicates.

The sequence was obtained from a person aged 18 to 70 in good health. Sequencing was performed on blood. The chain combines TRBV28 with TRBJ2-1; D is possibly TRBD1 (5 bases). This chain's CDR3 is CASSLDTFLSSYNEQFF. The CDR3 nucleotides are TGTGCCAGCAGTTTGGACACGTTCCTAAGCTCCTACAATGAGCAGTTCTTC.